Given below is one TCR beta chain in context. The sample comes from a study of blood T cell repertoires in COVID-19. Some clones are missing from TCRdb's copy, which holds only in-frame ones; the method was immunoSEQ multiplex PCR. The table shows about 400,000 clones, with about 85% occurring only once. Germline V gene data show CDR1 as MGHDK and CDR2 as SYGVNS. V dropped 8 bases and J dropped 0; count of bases not matched to a gene: 8. CDR3 length: 15 residues. Source material: PBMCs or T cells enriched from blood (not recorded which). The chain joins TRBV25-1 to TRBJ2-3; 7 bases are shared with TRBD1. This receptor was identified in a woman aged 18-29 years with acute COVID-19. CDR3 DNA: TGTGCCAGCGGACCTGGGACAGTAAGCACAGATACGCAGTATTTT. Translation gives CASGPGTVSTDTQYF.